This T cell receptor beta chain was sequenced for a study of response to subunit inactivated influenza vaccine. Regarding the study as a whole: Authors suggested few new T cells are recruited by each seasonal influenza vaccination.

Germline values: CDR1 SGHVS, CDR2 FQNEAQ. The CDR3 sequence is 15 residues long. With V trimmed by 5 bases and J by 4 bases, 9 bases remained unmatched. A single record per CDR3 protein comes from TCRdb applying MiXCR to the RT-PCR reads. The sample yields more than 450,000 distinct CDR3 sequences, roughly 12% seen once. This clonotype was seen more than once but under ten times. The antigen is undetermined. The source was PBMCs from blood, collected on the day of vaccination. The gene calls are TRBV7-8 and TRBJ2-3, with 7 bases fitting TRBD2. This TCR was sampled from a man aged 50 to 59 who received an inactivated influenza vaccine. CDR3 sequence reads: CASSRDSRGADTQYF. CDR3 bases: TGTGCCAGCAGCCGGGACTCCCGGGGGGCAGATACGCAGTATTTT.